A selection of T cell receptor beta chains follows, all from one sample in a study of tumor and adjacent non-tumor tissue in lung cancer. Each CDR3 protein is one row after TCRdb ran MiXCR on the multiplex PCR reads. The sample shows 95,000 to 150,000 distinct CDR3 sequences, 60% to 70% of them seen only once. Specimen: lung tumor tissue. The receptors derive from a man in his thirties or forties with non-small cell lung cancer. Both conserved end residues are part of each CDR3. A D gene is named only where the DNA matches it firmly. Some rows have no size entry. The others give once, few or many, or a class for an expanded clone.

size,J,D,V,CDR3,DNA
many,TRBJ2-3,TRBD1,TRBV12-3/TRBV12-4,CASSQQQGQGFTDTQYF,TGTGCCAGCAGTCAACAACAGGGACAGGGGTTCACAGATACGCAGTATTTT
.,TRBJ2-7,.,TRBV12-3/TRBV12-4,CASRGRSSYEQYF,TGTGCCAGCAGAGGCAGGAGCTCCTACGAGCAATACTTC
.,TRBJ1-5,.,TRBV4-1,CASTKTGSLSNQPQHF,TGCGCCAGTACAAAAACGGGCAGTCTTAGCAATCAGCCCCAGCATTTT
many,TRBJ2-5,.,TRBV4-1,CASSQDPWETQYF,TGCGCCAGCAGCCAAGATCCTTGGGAGACCCAGTACTTC
.,TRBJ2-1,.,TRBV20-1,CSSRAAGGYNEQFF,TGCAGTTCTAGGGCGGCTGGGGGATACAATGAGCAGTTCTTC
many,TRBJ2-2,.,TRBV6-5,CASSYNAGGELFF,TGTGCCAGCAGTTATAATGCTGGCGGGGAGCTGTTTTTT
.,TRBJ1-1,.,TRBV29-1,CRVEQHEALF,TGCAGGGTTGAACAGCACGAAGCTTTATTT
few,TRBJ2-7,.,TRBV28,CASRHAPYEQYF,TGTGCCAGCAGACACGCCCCCTACGAGCAGTACTTC
many,TRBJ1-6,.,TRBV6-5,CASSSPPLSPLHF,TGTGCCAGCAGTTCTCCCCCTTTGTCACCCCTCCACTTT
many,TRBJ2-2,.,TRBV29-1,CSVYREAAGELFF,TGCAGCGTTTACAGGGAGGCGGCCGGGGAGCTGTTTTTT
.,TRBJ2-5,TRBD2,TRBV11-2,CASSLGRRGEIQYF,TGTGCCAGCAGCTTAGGGCGGCGGGGGGAGATCCAGTACTTC
.,TRBJ2-3,TRBD2,TRBV11-2,CASSLDRSGVADTKYF,TGTGCCAGCAGCTTAGATCGCAGCGGGGTTGCAGATACGAAGTATTTT
once,TRBJ2-3,.,TRBV10-2,CSRSPTGDTQYF,TGCTCCAGAAGTCCGACGGGAGATACGCAGTATTTT
.,TRBJ2-1,.,TRBV4-2,CASSQLPEQNNGQFF,TGTGCCAGCAGCCAACTCCCGGAACAGAACAATGGGCAGTTCTTC
many,TRBJ1-1,TRBD1,TRBV29-1,CSAATGTNTEAFF,TGCAGCGCCGCGACAGGGACGAACACTGAAGCTTTCTTT
.,TRBJ2-1,.,TRBV20-1,CGARSNTGGVEQFF,TGCGGTGCCAGATCTAATACAGGGGGGGTTGAGCAGTTCTTC
many,TRBJ2-2,.,TRBV11-3,CASSYIGGPVAGELFF,TGTGCCAGCAGCTACATCGGAGGGCCGGTGGCCGGGGAGCTGTTTTTT
.,TRBJ2-7,TRBD1,TRBV7-8,CASSMTGSMGHMQYF,TGTGCCAGCAGTATGACAGGGTCGATGGGCCACATGCAGTACTTC
.,TRBJ2-7,.,TRBV29-1,CSFEVRVGEHYF,TGCAGTTTTGAAGTCCGGGTTGGCGAGCACTACTTC
.,TRBJ2-4,.,TRBV5-5,CASSWSSLAKNIQYF,TGTGCCAGCAGTTGGTCATCTCTAGCCAAAAATATTCAGTACTTC
.,TRBJ2-1,.,TRBV11-2,CTSSFIARGNNEQFF,TGTACCAGCAGCTTTATTGCGAGGGGGAATAATGAGCAGTTCTTC
.,TRBJ1-5,.,TRBV6-6,CASSPLGANQPQHF,TGTGCCAGCAGCCCACTAGGGGCGAATCAGCCCCAGCATTTT
.,TRBJ1-5,.,TRBV19,CATGWYSNQPQHF,TGTGCCACCGGCTGGTATAGCAATCAGCCCCAGCATTTT
many,TRBJ2-7,TRBD1,TRBV29-1,CSVYDRGYYEQYF,TGCAGCGTTTACGACAGGGGGTACTACGAGCAGTACTTC
.,TRBJ1-2,.,TRBV11-2,CASSPWAGPSGYTF,TGTGCCAGCAGCCCATGGGCGGGGCCGAGCGGCTATACCTTC
once,TRBJ1-2,.,TRBV6-5,CASSPSPTPCYDYTF,TGTGCCAGCAGTCCCAGCCCGACCCCCTGCTATGACTACACCTTC
.,TRBJ2-3,TRBD2,TRBV6-2/TRBV6-3,CASSFQSGGASDTQYF,TGTGCCAGCAGTTTCCAAAGCGGGGGGGCCTCAGATACGCAGTATTTT
.,TRBJ1-3,.,TRBV12-3/TRBV12-4,CASSLGDTSGNIIYF,TGTGCCAGCAGTTTAGGTGACACCTCTGGAAACATCATATATTTT
.,TRBJ2-2,.,TRBV7-9,CASSLVSSGYTGELFF,TGTGCCAGCAGCTTAGTGAGTAGCGGATACACCGGGGAGCTGTTTTTT
.,TRBJ2-1,.,TRBV11-1,CANSLLGYNEQLF,TGTGCCAACAGCTTATTGGGTTACAATGAGCAGTTATTC
.,TRBJ2-2,TRBD2,TRBV11-2,CASSSRLTGGNTRELFF,TGTGCCAGCAGCTCCAGACTAACGGGAGGTAACACCAGGGAGCTGTTTTTT
.,TRBJ2-1,.,TRBV4-1,CARNQEFTGGMYNEQFF,TGCGCCAGGAACCAAGAATTTACGGGGGGCATGTACAATGAGCAGTTCTTC
.,TRBJ2-3,.,TRBV5-4,CASSFKREDTQYF,TGTGCCAGCAGCTTCAAGCGAGAAGATACGCAGTATTTT
.,TRBJ2-4,.,TRBV10-2,CASGASRSIQYF,TGCGCCAGCGGGGCTAGCCGGAGCATTCAGTACTTC
many,TRBJ2-6,.,TRBV5-4,CASSLEARTRGANVLTF,TGTGCCAGCAGCTTGGAGGCCAGGACAAGGGGGGCCAACGTCCTGACTTTC
.,TRBJ2-7,.,TRBV5-1,CASRATRFEQYF,TGCGCCAGCAGAGCCACTAGGTTCGAGCAGTACTTC
medium-sized,TRBJ2-2,.,TRBV11-2,CASSGAAVVTGELFF,TGTGCCAGCAGCGGGGCCGCGGTAGTGACCGGGGAGCTGTTTTTT
.,TRBJ2-7,.,TRBV20-1,CYALRHEQGHYEQYF,TGCTATGCTCTACGACATGAGCAGGGGCACTACGAGCAGTATTTC
.,TRBJ1-6,.,TRBV10-3,CPISESWGRDSPLHF,TGTCCCATCAGTGAGTCATGGGGGAGGGACTCACCCCTCCACTTT
medium-sized,TRBJ1-4,TRBD1,TRBV6-6,CASTPNRGVNEKLFF,TGTGCCAGCACTCCAAACAGGGGTGTTAATGAAAAACTGTTTTTT
many,TRBJ2-5,.,TRBV4-2,CASSQEVRGQETQYF,TGTGCCAGCAGCCAAGAAGTCAGGGGTCAAGAGACCCAGTACTTC
few,TRBJ2-3,.,TRBV5-1,CASGEYTDTQYF,TGCGCCAGCGGGGAGTACACAGATACGCAGTATTTT
many,TRBJ2-5,.,TRBV7-3,CASSQDRTRGRPQYF,TGTGCCAGCAGTCAGGACCGCACCCGGGGGAGACCCCAGTACTTC
.,TRBJ2-7,TRBD1,TRBV4-2,CASSPGTDLIYEQYF,TGTGCCAGCAGCCCAGGGACAGACCTAATCTACGAGCAGTACTTC
.,TRBJ1-1,TRBD1,TRBV14,CAGSQLGQLNTEAFF,TGTGCCGGCAGCCAATTGGGACAGTTGAACACTGAAGCTTTCTTT
.,TRBJ2-2,.,TRBV12-3/TRBV12-4,CASSKQSTVELFF,TGTGCAAGCAGTAAACAGTCGACCGTGGAGCTGTTTTTT
many,TRBJ2-3,TRBD1,TRBV12-3/TRBV12-4,CASSLRGQGEITQYF,TGTGCCAGCAGTTTAAGGGGACAGGGGGAGATTACGCAGTATTTT
once,TRBJ2-7,.,TRBV6-6,CASNNIGDASYEQYF,TGTGCCAGCAACAATATCGGGGACGCTTCCTACGAACAGTATTTC
.,TRBJ1-3,.,TRBV6-6,CSSRGPGSTIYF,TGTTCCAGCAGAGGTCCCGGAAGCACCATATATTTT
.,TRBJ1-5,.,TRBV4-1,CTSSQDWGLEQLQHF,TGCACCAGCAGCCAAGATTGGGGTTTAGAGCAGCTCCAGCATTTT
once,TRBJ1-1,.,TRBV20-1,CSARNPENTGAFF,TGCAGTGCTAGAAACCCAGAGAATACTGGAGCTTTCTTT